These T cell receptor beta chains were read from a single sample in a study of cytomegalovirus exposure and HLA in healthy donors. Sequencing was performed with immunoSEQ multiplex PCR; in TCRdb, only in-frame clones are kept and a portion is missing. The table lists 130,000 to 150,000 clones, approximately 79% of them singletons, with under 3.5% in the top ten. Sequencing was done on a sample of PBMCs. These receptors were collected from a woman in her 30s in good health and CMV-seronegative. Both conserved end residues are part of each CDR3. The D gene is left open where the match is weak. Rows may omit the clone size; those that give it use once, few, many or a size class.

V	size	D	J	DNA	CDR3
TRBV9	-	-	TRBJ1-2	TGTGCCAGCAGCGCGCAGTTTAACTATGGCTACACCTTC	CASSAQFNYGYTF
TRBV6-6	-	-	TRBJ1-4	TGTGCCAGCAGGTCCAGGGAAGAAGGCGAAAAACTGTTTTTT	CASRSREEGEKLFF
TRBV5-1	-	TRBD2	TRBJ2-7	TGCGCCAGCAGCTACTATAGCGGGAGGGCCCCAAGCGAGCAGTACTTC	CASSYYSGRAPSEQYF
TRBV14	-	-	TRBJ1-5	TGTGCCAGCAGCCTCAACAATCAGCCCCAGCATTTT	CASSLNNQPQHF
TRBV30	-	TRBD1	TRBJ1-4	TGTGCCTGGAGTACGGGACAGGGTTTAGAAAAACTGTTTTTT	CAWSTGQGLEKLFF
TRBV7-9	-	-	TRBJ2-1	TGTGCCAGCAGCTTATTAGCACAAAACTACAATGAGCAGTTCTTC	CASSLLAQNYNEQFF
TRBV19	-	TRBD2	TRBJ2-1	TGTGCCAGTAGTATAGGCTTCGGGGGAGGGATCAATGAGCAGTTCTTC	CASSIGFGGGINEQFF
TRBV7-8	-	TRBD2	TRBJ2-5	TGTGCCAGCAGTTTATTAGCGGGTCAAGAGACCCAGTACTTC	CASSLLAGQETQYF
TRBV19	-	-	TRBJ1-5	TGTGCCAGTAGCATTCAGGCAGGACAAAAGAATCAGCCCCAGCATTTT	CASSIQAGQKNQPQHF
TRBV9	-	-	TRBJ1-1	TGTGCCAGCAGCGCCCCCCCGGATATTCAGGATGGGGGCTTTGAGAGGGAAGCTTTCTTT	CASSAPPDIQDGGFEREAFF
TRBV9	-	TRBD1	TRBJ1-2	TGTGCCAGCAGCGAGGGAAACAAGGACAGGGTGAACTATGGCTACACCTTC	CASSEGNKDRVNYGYTF
TRBV10-2	once	TRBD1	TRBJ1-6	TGCGCCAGCAGTGACTACAGGGGGCTTTCGACCTCTAATTCACCCCTCCACTTT	CASSDYRGLSTSNSPLHF
TRBV6-1	once	TRBD2	TRBJ2-3	TGTGCCATCAGTGGGACGGGACTAGCGGTCTTGGATACGCAGTATTTT	CAISGTGLAVLDTQYF
TRBV14	-	-	TRBJ2-7	TGTGCCAGCAGCCAAGAACAACCGCCCTACGAGCAGTACTTC	CASSQEQPPYEQYF
TRBV5-1	-	TRBD1	TRBJ2-7	TGCGCCAGCAGCTCCCGGGACAGGGGAGACTACGAGCAGTACTTC	CASSSRDRGDYEQYF
TRBV7-9	-	TRBD1	TRBJ2-7	TGTGCCAGCAGCTCCCAGGGGGACGAGCAGTACTTC	CASSSQGDEQYF
TRBV5-1	-	-	TRBJ1-6	TGCGCCAGCGCTCCTCGGGGCAGGGGAAATTCACCCCTCCACTTT	CASAPRGRGNSPLHF